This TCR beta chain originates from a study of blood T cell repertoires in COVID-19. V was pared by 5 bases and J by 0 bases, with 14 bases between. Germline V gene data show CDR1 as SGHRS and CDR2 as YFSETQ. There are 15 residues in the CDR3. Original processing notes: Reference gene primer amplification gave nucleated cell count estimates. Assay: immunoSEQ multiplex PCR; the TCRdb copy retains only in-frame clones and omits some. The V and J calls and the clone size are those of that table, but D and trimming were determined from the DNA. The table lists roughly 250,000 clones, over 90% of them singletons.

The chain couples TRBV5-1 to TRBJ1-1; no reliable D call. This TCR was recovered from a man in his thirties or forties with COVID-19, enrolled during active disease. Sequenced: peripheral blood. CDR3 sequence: CASRSAPELNTEAFF. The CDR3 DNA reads TGCGCCAGCAGATCCGCTCCCGAGCTGAACACTGAAGCTTTCTTT.